Below, 6 T cell receptor beta chains from the same sample are listed, as sequenced in a study of T cell repertoires in cytomegalovirus infection. TCRdb passed the reads through MiXCR, listing each CDR3 protein once. This repertoire shows under 95,000 distinct CDR3 sequences, about 45% found once; its top ten account for more than 80%. Their specific antigens are unknown. Sequencing was performed on CD8+ T cells from cultured PBMCs, taken from culture after CMV antigen stimulation. Every receptor here comes from a human donor in good health (CMV status not recorded). Some clones in this sample may be carry-over from other donors' samples.

The chain couples TRBV4-1 to TRBJ2-7, with D tentatively TRBD1 (6 bases). CDR3 length equals 15 residues. Germline values: CDR1 MGHRA, CDR2 YSYEKL. Deletions cut 0 bases from V and 1 base from J, with 10 bases between. The CDR3 sequence: CASSQEGRGSYEQYF. CDR3 coding DNA: TGCGCCAGCAGCCAAGAGGGCAGGGGATCCTACGAGCAGTACTTC.

The chain couples TRBV5-1 to TRBJ2-1; either TRBD1 or TRBD2 may supply D (5 bases each). Germline-derived CDR1 and CDR2 are SGHRS and YFSETQ. The CDR3 spans 11 residues. Trimming took 4 bases from V and 9 from J, leaving 8 bases between them. The CDR3 coding sequence is TGCGCCAGCAGCCGTGGGGGTGAGCAGTTCTTC. Translating it yields CASSRGGEQFF.

The chain recombines TRBV27 with TRBJ1-2; weak D call: TRBD1 (6 bases). This CDR3 has 15 residues. V lost 4 bases, J lost 11 bases, and 23 bases lay in between. Germline V gene data show CDR1 as MNHEY and CDR2 as SMNVEV (reference sequence). The CDR3 DNA sequence: TGTGCCAGCAGTTCTTACATGGGGGGCGCCAGGAAATACACCTTC. This codes for CASSSYMGGARKYTF.

The chain uses TRBV4-1 and TRBJ2-5; 11 positions match TRBD2. The CDR3 is made up of 17 amino acids. Germline CDR1 MGHRA, CDR2 YSYEKL. V lost 3 bases and J lost 1; bases outside the gene matches: 7. The CDR3 region is CASSQGGTSGGQETQYF. The CDR3 DNA sequence: TGCGCCAGCAGCCAGGGGGGAACTAGCGGGGGCCAAGAGACCCAGTACTTC.

This chain joins TRBV2 and TRBJ1-5; D is possibly TRBD1 (5 bases). The V gene lost 3 bases and the J gene lost 2 bases, with 14 bases spanning the gap. This CDR3 has 16 residues. Germline CDR1 and CDR2: SNHLY and FYNNEI. The CDR3: CASSEGQGYRNQPQHF. In DNA, the CDR3 is TGTGCCAGCAGTGAGGGCCAGGGCTATCGCAATCAGCCCCAGCATTTT.

The chain links TRBV6-1 to TRBJ2-7; a weak D match, TRBD2 (5 bases). Per the germline V gene, CDR1 is MNHNS and CDR2 is SASEGT. The CDR3 sequence is 16 residues long. Trimming removed 2 bases from V and 3 bases from J, with 17 bases in between. The CDR3: CASSESGLGSDYEQYF. The CDR3 coding sequence is TGTGCCAGCAGTGAATCAGGACTGGGGTCCGACTACGAGCAGTACTTC.